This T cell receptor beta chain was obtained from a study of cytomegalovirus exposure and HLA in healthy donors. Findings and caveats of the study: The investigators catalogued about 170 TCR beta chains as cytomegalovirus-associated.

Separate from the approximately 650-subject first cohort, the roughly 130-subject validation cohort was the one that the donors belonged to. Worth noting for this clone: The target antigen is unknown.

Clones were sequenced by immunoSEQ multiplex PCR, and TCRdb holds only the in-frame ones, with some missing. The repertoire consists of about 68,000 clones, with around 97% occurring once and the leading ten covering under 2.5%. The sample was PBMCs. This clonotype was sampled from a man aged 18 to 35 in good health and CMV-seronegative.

The CDR3 protein is CAWSGRTSASYEQYF. CDR3 coding DNA: TGTGCCTGGAGTGGAAGGACTAGCGCCTCCTACGAGCAGTACTTC. V gene TRBV30 combines with J gene TRBJ2-7; 9 bases line up with TRBD2. Germline V gene sequence: CDR1 GTSNPN, CDR2 SVGIG (reference sequence). J was trimmed by 0 bases and V by 1 base; bases with no gene match: 4. The CDR3 runs to 15 residues.